The rows below give T cell receptor beta chains drawn from one sample of a study of cytomegalovirus exposure and HLA in healthy donors. Assay used: immunoSEQ multiplex PCR; TCRdb lists only in-frame clones, some missing. The table includes about 160,000 clones, nearly 80% detected once. Sample: PBMCs. Receptor source: a woman aged 35 to 49 in good health and CMV-seronegative. Each CDR3 is given with its conserved first and last residue. The D gene is left open where the match is weak. The size field is filled for only some rows; it gives once, few, many or a size class.

CDR3	DNA	size	V	D	J
CATARLWSGYTF	TGTGCCACCGCGAGACTGTGGTCCGGCTACACCTTC	.	TRBV6-1	.	TRBJ1-2
CASSLWPRSGGVSGANVLTF	TGCGCCAGCAGCTTGTGGCCCCGGTCGGGGGGAGTCTCTGGGGCCAACGTCCTGACTTTC	.	TRBV5-1	TRBD2	TRBJ2-6
CASSQDGGQISGANVLTF	TGCGCCAGCAGCCAAGATGGGGGACAGATCTCTGGGGCCAACGTCCTGACTTTC	.	TRBV4-1	TRBD1	TRBJ2-6
CASSPAGQGKGQYYGYTF	TGTGCCAGCTCTCCAGCCGGACAGGGAAAAGGGCAATACTATGGCTACACCTTC	.	TRBV18	TRBD1	TRBJ1-2
CASSLEGFRNEKLFF	TGCGCCAGCAGCTTGGAGGGGTTCAGAAATGAAAAACTGTTTTTT	.	TRBV5-1	.	TRBJ1-4
CASSPLPFNQPQHF	TGCGCCAGCAGCCCTCTTCCGTTCAATCAGCCCCAGCATTTT	.	TRBV4-1	.	TRBJ1-5
CASTSRTGGRETQYF	TGTGCCAGTACTTCCCGGACAGGGGGGAGAGAGACCCAGTACTTC	.	TRBV19	TRBD1	TRBJ2-5
CASSLRNQGTEAFF	TGTGCCAGCTCACTAAGGAATCAGGGCACCGAAGCTTTCTTT	.	TRBV18	.	TRBJ1-1
CASSEEGANYGYTF	TGCGCCAGCAGTGAGGAGGGGGCTAACTATGGCTACACCTTC	.	TRBV10-2	.	TRBJ1-2
CASSVLGGVSYEQYF	TGTGCCAGCAGCGTCCTCGGGGGGGTATCCTACGAGCAGTACTTC	.	TRBV7-3	TRBD2	TRBJ2-7
CASSFRSFPTDTQYF	TGTGCCAGCAGCTTCAGGTCCTTCCCCACAGATACGCAGTATTTT	.	TRBV7-9	.	TRBJ2-3
CASRGHLQETQYF	TGTGCCAGCAGGGGGCATCTTCAAGAGACCCAGTACTTC	.	TRBV6-5	.	TRBJ2-5
CASSLSGNSGANVLTF	TGTGCCAGCAGTTTATCGGGCAACTCTGGGGCCAACGTCCTGACTTTC	few	TRBV27	.	TRBJ2-6
CASSLSSGANVLTF	TGTGCCAGCAGTTTGAGCTCTGGGGCCAACGTCCTGACTTTC	.	TRBV28	.	TRBJ2-6
CASSPRIEGAKVGIYF	TGCGCCAGCAGCCCTCGAATTGAGGGGGCTAAGGTTGGCATATATTTT	.	TRBV4-1	TRBD1	TRBJ1-3
CATSREKRGPSNNEQFF	TGTGCCACCAGCAGAGAAAAGAGGGGGCCAAGCAACAATGAGCAGTTCTTC	.	TRBV15	TRBD1	TRBJ2-1
CASSRDSGKTQYF	TGTGCCAGCAGTCGTGATAGCGGGAAGACCCAGTACTTC	.	TRBV6-5	TRBD2	TRBJ2-5
CASSFAGHGQPQHF	TGTGCCAGTAGTTTCGCAGGGCATGGTCAGCCCCAGCATTTT	few	TRBV19	.	TRBJ1-5
CASSPPGGGPHLPNTGELFF	TGCGCCAGCAGCCCCCCTGGAGGGGGCCCGCATTTGCCGAACACCGGGGAGCTGTTTTTT	.	TRBV4-1	.	TRBJ2-2
CASSSQGGGTEAFF	TGCGCCAGCAGCTCCCAGGGGGGTGGGACTGAAGCTTTCTTT	few	TRBV5-1	TRBD1	TRBJ1-1
CASSIPDGQGTGSSYTF	TGTGCCAGCAGTATCCCCGACGGGCAAGGGACAGGGTCTTCCTACACCTTC	once	TRBV5-4	TRBD1	TRBJ1-2
CASSSLRGMYYGYTF	TGTGCCAGCAGTAGCTTAAGGGGAATGTATTATGGCTACACCTTC	.	TRBV27	.	TRBJ1-2
CASSAQGGMNTEAFF	TGTGCCAGCAGTGCGCAGGGGGGTATGAACACTGAAGCTTTCTTT	.	TRBV2	TRBD1	TRBJ1-1
CASSYSGSGLGGYTF	TGTGCCAGCAGTTACTCCGGGTCAGGGTTAGGTGGCTACACCTTC	once	TRBV6-5	.	TRBJ1-2
CASSVRQGFGETQYF	TGTGCCAGCAGCGTGAGACAGGGCTTCGGAGAGACCCAGTACTTC	.	TRBV6-1	TRBD1	TRBJ2-5